Following are 13 T cell receptor beta chains from one sample sequenced in a study of cytomegalovirus exposure and HLA in healthy donors. Researchers ran the PCR with 60 Vbeta and 13 Jbeta primers. The assay was immunoSEQ multiplex PCR, and TCRdb's table has in-frame clones only and misses some. The sample consists of roughly 70,000 clones, around 80% of them appearing once. The sample consisted of PBMCs. The receptor source for this set is a man younger than 30 in good health and CMV-seronegative.

V usage is TRBV7-9 and J usage is TRBJ2-7, with TRBD2 matching 11 bases. The germline V gene has CDR1 SEHNR and CDR2 FQNEAQ (reference sequence). CDR3 length: 16 amino acids. V lost 4 bases and J lost 7; bases outside the gene matches: 12. CDR3 in amino acids: CASSSLGLAGGEEQYF. DNA of the CDR3: TGTGCCAGCAGCTCCCTAGGGCTAGCGGGGGGTGAAGAGCAGTACTTC.

The DNA for the CDR3 is TGTGCCAGCAGCTCTGGACAGAACTCCTACGAGCAGTACTTC. This sequence encodes CASSSGQNSYEQYF. The chain has TRBV5-4 and TRBJ2-7; TRBD1 might be the D (6 bases). CDR3 length equals 14 residues. CDR1 and CDR2 (germline): SGHNT, YYREEE (reference sequence). Trimming removed 3 bases from V and 0 bases from J, with 10 bases in between.

The chain links TRBV5-6 to TRBJ2-7, with TRBD2 identical over 7 bases. CDR1 and CDR2 (germline): SGHDT, YYEEEE. Trimming cost V 5 bases and J 0 bases; bases outside gene matches: 11. The CDR3 is made up of 16 amino acids. The CDR3 here is CASSSGGGARSYEQYF. DNA of the CDR3: TGTGCCAGCAGTTCGGGGGGAGGGGCCCGCTCCTACGAGCAGTACTTC.

The rearrangement links TRBV7-9 to TRBJ2-7; 14 nucleotides match TRBD2. Germline CDR1 reads SEHNR; CDR2 reads FQNEAQ (reference sequence). The CDR3 is 15 amino acids. V trimming: 5 bases; J trimming: 6 bases; junction bases outside the gene matches: 6. Here the CDR3 reads CASSGTSGSFSEQYF. The CDR3 coding sequence is TGTGCCAGCAGCGGGACTAGCGGGAGTTTCTCCGAGCAGTACTTC.

CDR3 DNA: TGTGCCAGCCTAGGACAGAAAAATCAGCCCCAGCATTTT. Protein sequence: CASLGQKNQPQHF. The chain carries TRBV6-6 and TRBJ1-5; the D gene is possibly TRBD1 (6 bases). The germline CDR1 and CDR2 sequences are MNHNY and SVGAGI (reference sequence). This CDR3 is built from 13 residues. Trimming cost V 8 bases and J 4 bases, with 12 bases left between them.

The rearrangement links TRBV4-1 to TRBJ2-1, with unresolved D. Germline CDR1 and CDR2: MGHRA and YSYEKL. The V end lost 3 bases, the J end lost 3 bases, and 9 bases lay between the germline ends. The CDR3 loop spans 14 amino acids. The CDR3 protein is CASSHPNSYNEQFF. The CDR3 bases are TGCGCCAGCAGCCACCCTAACAGCTACAATGAGCAGTTCTTC.

The gene calls are TRBV29-1 and TRBJ1-2; a weak D match, TRBD1 (6 bases). Trimming left V 2 bases short and J 5 bases short, with 12 bases between. The CDR3 has 13 residues. CDR1 and CDR2 (germline): SQVTM, ANQGSEA. The CDR3, as DNA: TGCAGCGTTGAAATTGGACAGAATTATGGCTACACCTTC. Translating it yields CSVEIGQNYGYTF.

This chain connects TRBV6-4 to TRBJ1-1; TRBD1 matches 7 bases. Germline CDR1 reads MRHNA; CDR2 reads SNTAGT. CDR3 length: 13 amino acids. V was pared by 4 bases and J by 8 bases, with 7 bases of the junction left unmatched. The DNA of the CDR3 is TGTGCCAGCAGTGCCACGACAGGGATGGAAGCTTTCTTT. Amino acid sequence: CASSATTGMEAFF.

The rearrangement links TRBV10-3 to TRBJ1-5; TRBD1 matches 8 bases. Germline CDR1 and CDR2: ENHRY and SYGVKD. CDR3 length: 14 amino acids. V lost 10 bases and J lost 4; bases outside the gene matches: 9. In nucleotides, the CDR3 is TGTGCCACCGCCCCGGGACAGGCAAATCAGCCCCAGCATTTT. Its translation is CATAPGQANQPQHF.

The chain employs TRBV7-2 and TRBJ2-5; D might be TRBD2 (5 bases). The CDR3 is 13 amino acids. V was pared by 5 bases and J by 0 bases, with 7 bases between. Germline values: CDR1 SGHTA, CDR2 FQGNSA. The CDR3 coding sequence is TGTGCCAGCAGCGTGGACTACCAAGAGACCCAGTACTTC. This gives the protein CASSVDYQETQYF.

The chain recombines TRBV21-1 with TRBJ2-3; TRBD1 is the table's D call and was not checked against the DNA. TRBV21-1 is annotated as a pseudogene. The CDR3 is made up of 16 amino acids. The CDR3 region has the DNA TGTGCCAGCAGCAAAGCTGGACAGGGGAGCACAGATACGCAGTATTTT. It codes for CASSKAGQGSTDTQYF.

The chain uses TRBV7-2 and TRBJ2-5; 8 positions agree with TRBD1. The assigned J gene may be wrong: the sequence end matches TRBJ2-7 better. In germline, CDR1 is SGHTA, CDR2 FQGNSA. The CDR3 is made up of 17 amino acids. Written as DNA, the CDR3 is TGTGCCAGCTCAGGAAGACAGGGGCCTCCTCTGAGCTACGAGCAGTACTTC. Amino acids: CASSGRQGPPLSYEQYF.

The genes are TRBV28 and TRBJ2-1; TRBD2 agrees at 12 bases. From germline, CDR1 is MDHEN and CDR2 SYDVKM. The CDR3 sequence is 14 residues long. Unmatched junction bases numbered 11, after V lost 5 bases and J lost 15 bases. The CDR3 here is CASSTPLAGGPGFF. The CDR3 nucleotides are TGTGCCAGCAGTACCCCGCTAGCGGGAGGGCCCGGGTTCTTC.